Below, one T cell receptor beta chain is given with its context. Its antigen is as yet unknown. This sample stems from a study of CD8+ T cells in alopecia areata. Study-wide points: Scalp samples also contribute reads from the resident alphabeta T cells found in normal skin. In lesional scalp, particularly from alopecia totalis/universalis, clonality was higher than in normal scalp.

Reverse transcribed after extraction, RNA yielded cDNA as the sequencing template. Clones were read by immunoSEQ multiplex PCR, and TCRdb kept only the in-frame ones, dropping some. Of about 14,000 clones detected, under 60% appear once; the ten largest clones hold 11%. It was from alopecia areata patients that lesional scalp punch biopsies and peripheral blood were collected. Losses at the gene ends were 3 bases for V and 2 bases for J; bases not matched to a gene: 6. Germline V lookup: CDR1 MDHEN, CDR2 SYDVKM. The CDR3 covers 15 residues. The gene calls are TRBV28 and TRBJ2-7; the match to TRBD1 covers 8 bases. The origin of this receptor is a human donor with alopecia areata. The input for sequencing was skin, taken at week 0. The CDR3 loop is CASSFLGQGPYEQYF. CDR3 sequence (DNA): TGTGCCAGCAGTTTCCTTGGACAGGGACCCTACGAGCAGTACTTC.